This TCR beta chain is drawn from a study of blood T cells in healthy people across ages. The wider study: There was about one barcoded beta molecule captured by template switching per two T cells.

Study conclusions and caveats: The lack of PBMC sorting stopped any conclusive naive versus antigen-experienced comparison. Naive T cell percentage and TCR beta diversity correlated strongly.

This clonotype has ten or more counts. Its matching antigen is unknown. Then a second PCR, running about 7 to 11 cycles, was carried out with a sample-barcoded 5' primer and a J-beta primer mix. TCRdb reprocessed the 5' RACE reads via MiXCR and lists one record per CDR3 protein. The top ten hold 13% of the sample, which has roughly 900,000 distinct CDR3 sequences, under 50% seen once. V was pared by 1 base and J by 5 bases, with 6 bases of the junction left unmatched. CDR3 length: 15 residues. CDR1 is SGHTA, CDR2 FQGNSA, per germline. The material sequenced was blood. The rearrangement joins TRBV7-2 to TRBJ2-7; TRBD2 matches 9 bases. The sequence was obtained from a man under 40 in good health. CDR3 loop: CASSLVGTSPHEQYF. In DNA form, the CDR3 reads TGTGCCAGCAGCTTAGTGGGGACTAGCCCCCACGAGCAGTACTTC.